A selection of T cell receptor beta chains follows, all from one sample in a study of cytotoxic CD8 clonotypes in ibrutinib-treated CLL. Produced via immunoSEQ multiplex PCR; TCRdb's table is partial and in-frame only. The table lists roughly 150,000 clones, over 65% of them singletons. The starting material was PBMCs, obtained after 12 months of ibrutinib treatment. The receptors derive from a human donor with chronic lymphocytic leukemia. CDR3s include the opening cysteine and the closing phenylalanine or tryptophan. D genes are given only for firm matches. Clone size is stated in some rows and not others, as once, few, many or a class when expanded.

clone_size: -; j_call: TRBJ1-4; d_call: -; v_call: TRBV5-6; cdr3_nt: TGTGCCAGCAGTTGGGGCGCTAATGAAAAACTGTTTTTT; cdr3_aa: CASSWGANEKLFF
clone_size: -; j_call: TRBJ2-1; d_call: -; v_call: TRBV2; cdr3_nt: TGTGCCAGTAATCCCCGATTAAATGACCCTCCTAGCTCCTACAATGAGCAGTTCTTC; cdr3_aa: CASNPRLNDPPSSYNEQFF
clone_size: -; j_call: TRBJ1-4; d_call: TRBD1; v_call: TRBV2; cdr3_nt: TGTGCCAGCAGCCTAACAGGGGCGGCTAATGAAAAACTGTTTTTT; cdr3_aa: CASSLTGAANEKLFF
clone_size: once; j_call: TRBJ1-2; d_call: TRBD1; v_call: TRBV28; cdr3_nt: TGTGCCAGCAGACCCGGGACAGGGGGCCAAGGCTACACCTTC; cdr3_aa: CASRPGTGGQGYTF
clone_size: -; j_call: TRBJ2-1; d_call: -; v_call: TRBV29-1; cdr3_nt: TGCAGCGGCAACTATAATGAGCAGTTCTTC; cdr3_aa: CSGNYNEQFF
clone_size: -; j_call: TRBJ2-3; d_call: TRBD1; v_call: TRBV5-8; cdr3_nt: TGTGCCAGCAGCTTGGCCGACAGGGGGCGCGCAGATACGCAGTATTTT; cdr3_aa: CASSLADRGRADTQYF
clone_size: -; j_call: TRBJ2-6; d_call: TRBD1; v_call: TRBV4-1; cdr3_nt: TGCGCCAGCAGCGTCCAGGGACAGGGACCGGGTGGGGCCAACGTCCTGACTTTC; cdr3_aa: CASSVQGQGPGGANVLTF
clone_size: -; j_call: TRBJ2-2; d_call: -; v_call: TRBV2; cdr3_nt: TGTGCCAGCATGGGCAGACAGCTGAACACCGGGGAGCTGTTTTTT; cdr3_aa: CASMGRQLNTGELFF
clone_size: few; j_call: TRBJ1-3; d_call: -; v_call: TRBV7-9; cdr3_nt: TGTGCCAGCAGCTCCCAGGGGTTCTCTGGAAACACCATATATTTT; cdr3_aa: CASSSQGFSGNTIYF
clone_size: -; j_call: TRBJ2-3; d_call: -; v_call: TRBV7-2; cdr3_nt: TGTGCCAGCAGAATGTCGGTCCTCTCGGGTACGCAGTATTTT; cdr3_aa: CASRMSVLSGTQYF
clone_size: -; j_call: TRBJ1-2; d_call: -; v_call: TRBV28; cdr3_nt: TGTGCCAGCAGTCCAAATCGAGGCTACACCTTC; cdr3_aa: CASSPNRGYTF
clone_size: -; j_call: TRBJ1-4; d_call: TRBD1; v_call: TRBV2; cdr3_nt: TGTGCCAGCAGCGCCGACAGGGCCGGAAATGAAAAACTGTTTTTT; cdr3_aa: CASSADRAGNEKLFF
clone_size: -; j_call: TRBJ2-7; d_call: -; v_call: TRBV2; cdr3_nt: TGTGCCAGCAGTGAGCAGGGTAGCTACGAGCAGTACTTC; cdr3_aa: CASSEQGSYEQYF
clone_size: -; j_call: TRBJ1-5; d_call: TRBD1; v_call: TRBV25-1; cdr3_nt: TGTGCCAGCAGGATTGGAGCAGGGGGCGATCAGCCCCAGCATTTT; cdr3_aa: CASRIGAGGDQPQHF
clone_size: -; j_call: TRBJ2-2; d_call: -; v_call: TRBV4-2; cdr3_nt: TGTGCCAGCAGCCAAATTTGGGGGCCCGAGGAGCTGTTTTTT; cdr3_aa: CASSQIWGPEELFF
clone_size: -; j_call: TRBJ1-1; d_call: -; v_call: TRBV28; cdr3_nt: TGTGCCAGCAGCCAAGGGGGGCAACACACTGAAGCTTTCTTT; cdr3_aa: CASSQGGQHTEAFF
clone_size: once; j_call: TRBJ2-6; d_call: -; v_call: TRBV27; cdr3_nt: TGTGCCAGCAGGCGGGACAGTCTCTCTGGGGCCAACGTCCTGACTTTC; cdr3_aa: CASRRDSLSGANVLTF
clone_size: -; j_call: TRBJ1-1; d_call: TRBD1; v_call: TRBV5-6; cdr3_nt: TGTGCCAGCAGCGAAGCCGGGACAGCGAACACTGAAGCTTTCTTT; cdr3_aa: CASSEAGTANTEAFF
clone_size: -; j_call: TRBJ2-7; d_call: -; v_call: TRBV5-6; cdr3_nt: TGTGCCAGCAGCTTGTCCCCATCCTACGAGCAGTACTTC; cdr3_aa: CASSLSPSYEQYF
clone_size: -; j_call: TRBJ2-1; d_call: -; v_call: TRBV5-1; cdr3_nt: TGCGCCAGCAGCACACTACTAGGAAATGAGCAGTTCTTC; cdr3_aa: CASSTLLGNEQFF
clone_size: many; j_call: TRBJ1-6; d_call: TRBD1; v_call: TRBV30; cdr3_nt: TGTGCCTGGAGTGTCGGGGACAGTAATAATTCACCCCTCCACTTT; cdr3_aa: CAWSVGDSNNSPLHF
clone_size: -; j_call: TRBJ2-3; d_call: TRBD2; v_call: TRBV28; cdr3_nt: TGTGCCAGCAGATATCTAGCGGGGAAGGATACGCAGTATTTT; cdr3_aa: CASRYLAGKDTQYF
clone_size: -; j_call: TRBJ1-1; d_call: -; v_call: TRBV15; cdr3_nt: TGTGCCTCCCGTGAGGAGAGGTACACTGAAGCTTTCTTT; cdr3_aa: CASREERYTEAFF
clone_size: -; j_call: TRBJ2-3; d_call: -; v_call: TRBV18; cdr3_nt: TGTGCCAGCTCACCATTTCCAGATACGCAGTATTTT; cdr3_aa: CASSPFPDTQYF
clone_size: -; j_call: TRBJ1-2; d_call: -; v_call: TRBV30; cdr3_nt: TGTGCCTGGATGCGGGGCCAGGGCTGGGGCTACACCTTC; cdr3_aa: CAWMRGQGWGYTF
clone_size: -; j_call: TRBJ2-7; d_call: TRBD1; v_call: TRBV2; cdr3_nt: TGTGCCAGCGGTTCCGGGACAGGGGGTGAACGGCAGTACTTC; cdr3_aa: CASGSGTGGERQYF
clone_size: -; j_call: TRBJ2-3; d_call: -; v_call: TRBV11-2; cdr3_nt: TGTGCCAGCAGCCCTAGCCCGCCCACAGATACGCAGTATTTT; cdr3_aa: CASSPSPPTDTQYF
clone_size: -; j_call: TRBJ2-3; d_call: -; v_call: TRBV7-9; cdr3_nt: TGTGCCAGCAGCTTAGGGTTTATCGGAGATACGCAGTATTTT; cdr3_aa: CASSLGFIGDTQYF
clone_size: -; j_call: TRBJ2-1; d_call: -; v_call: TRBV28; cdr3_nt: TGTGCCAGCAGTTTGATTGTCCAGGGCATCAGGTACAATGAGCAGTTCTTC; cdr3_aa: CASSLIVQGIRYNEQFF
clone_size: -; j_call: TRBJ2-3; d_call: TRBD2; v_call: TRBV4-1; cdr3_nt: TGCGCCAGCAGAATAACTAGCGGGGGAGGAAATACGCAGTATTTT; cdr3_aa: CASRITSGGGNTQYF
clone_size: -; j_call: TRBJ2-7; d_call: -; v_call: TRBV4-2; cdr3_nt: TGTGCCAGCAGCCAAGATCTGGGGCAGGGCCCTTACGAGCAGTACTTC; cdr3_aa: CASSQDLGQGPYEQYF
clone_size: -; j_call: TRBJ1-2; d_call: -; v_call: TRBV29-1; cdr3_nt: TGCAGCGTTGAAGTGACAGTTGGCTACACCTTC; cdr3_aa: CSVEVTVGYTF
clone_size: -; j_call: TRBJ1-5; d_call: -; v_call: TRBV28; cdr3_nt: TGTGCCAGCGAAAACCGAGGAAGCCAGCCCCAGCATTTT; cdr3_aa: CASENRGSQPQHF
clone_size: -; j_call: TRBJ2-1; d_call: TRBD2; v_call: TRBV7-9; cdr3_nt: TGTGCCAGCAGCCGGACTAGCGGGAGTCAGAATGAGCAGTTCTTC; cdr3_aa: CASSRTSGSQNEQFF
clone_size: -; j_call: TRBJ1-2; d_call: -; v_call: TRBV7-3; cdr3_nt: TGTGCCAGCAGCGTACGTAGCGGTCGTGATGGCTACACCTTC; cdr3_aa: CASSVRSGRDGYTF
clone_size: -; j_call: TRBJ1-2; d_call: TRBD1; v_call: TRBV14; cdr3_nt: TGTGCCAGCAGCCCTCGGGACAGGGGAGCAGTCTATGGCTACACCTTC; cdr3_aa: CASSPRDRGAVYGYTF
clone_size: -; j_call: TRBJ2-3; d_call: -; v_call: TRBV6-1; cdr3_nt: TGTGCCAGCGGAGGGGCCAGCACAGATACGCAGTATTTT; cdr3_aa: CASGGASTDTQYF
clone_size: -; j_call: TRBJ1-1; d_call: -; v_call: TRBV7-9; cdr3_nt: TGTGCCAGCAGCTTTGAAATCGCAGGGCGAGCTTTCTTT; cdr3_aa: CASSFEIAGRAFF
clone_size: -; j_call: TRBJ2-7; d_call: -; v_call: TRBV11-2; cdr3_nt: TGTGCCAGCAGCTTAGCGAACAGGTACGAGCAGTACTTC; cdr3_aa: CASSLANRYEQYF
clone_size: -; j_call: TRBJ2-7; d_call: TRBD1; v_call: TRBV5-1; cdr3_nt: TGCGCCAGCAGCTTGCAGACAGGGCCCTACGAGCAGTACTTC; cdr3_aa: CASSLQTGPYEQYF
clone_size: -; j_call: TRBJ2-7; d_call: -; v_call: TRBV6-1; cdr3_nt: TGTGCCAGCGGCGAGATCTCCTACGAGCAGTACTTC; cdr3_aa: CASGEISYEQYF
clone_size: -; j_call: TRBJ2-3; d_call: TRBD1; v_call: TRBV14; cdr3_nt: TGTGCCAGCAGCCTGTTGGTAGGGGGCAGAGGCACAGATACGCAGTATTTT; cdr3_aa: CASSLLVGGRGTDTQYF
clone_size: -; j_call: TRBJ1-2; d_call: -; v_call: TRBV30; cdr3_nt: TGTGCCTGGAGCTCTAACTATGGCTACACCTTC; cdr3_aa: CAWSSNYGYTF
clone_size: -; j_call: TRBJ2-3; d_call: TRBD1; v_call: TRBV15; cdr3_nt: TGTGCCACCAGCCGCGGACAGGGGGCAGATACGCAGTATTTT; cdr3_aa: CATSRGQGADTQYF
clone_size: once; j_call: TRBJ2-7; d_call: -; v_call: TRBV5-6; cdr3_nt: TGTGCCAGCAGCTTGGACAGGGTGTCCTACGAGCAGTACTTC; cdr3_aa: CASSLDRVSYEQYF
clone_size: once; j_call: TRBJ2-7; d_call: -; v_call: TRBV5-1; cdr3_nt: TGCGCCAGCAGCCAAGACAGTTACGAGCAGTACTTC; cdr3_aa: CASSQDSYEQYF
clone_size: -; j_call: TRBJ2-5; d_call: -; v_call: TRBV28; cdr3_nt: TGTGCCAGCAGTTTAGTGGGGGGGCGGGCAGAGACCCAGTACTTC; cdr3_aa: CASSLVGGRAETQYF